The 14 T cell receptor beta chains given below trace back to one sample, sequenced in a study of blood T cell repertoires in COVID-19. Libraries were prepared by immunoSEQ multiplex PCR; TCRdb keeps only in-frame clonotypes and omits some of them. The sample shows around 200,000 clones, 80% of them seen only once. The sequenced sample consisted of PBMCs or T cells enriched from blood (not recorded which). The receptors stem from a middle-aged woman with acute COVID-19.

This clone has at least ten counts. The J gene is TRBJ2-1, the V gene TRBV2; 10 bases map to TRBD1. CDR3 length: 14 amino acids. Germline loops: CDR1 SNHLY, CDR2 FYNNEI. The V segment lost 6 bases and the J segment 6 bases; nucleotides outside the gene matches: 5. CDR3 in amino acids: CASRGDRGGNEQFF. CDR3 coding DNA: TGTGCCAGCAGGGGGGACAGGGGTGGCAATGAGCAGTTCTTC.

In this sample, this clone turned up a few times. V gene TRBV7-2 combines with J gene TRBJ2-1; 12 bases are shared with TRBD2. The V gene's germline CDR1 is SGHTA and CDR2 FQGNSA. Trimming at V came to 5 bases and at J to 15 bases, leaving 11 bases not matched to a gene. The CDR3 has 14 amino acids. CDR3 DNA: TGTGCCAGCAGCCCCACGCAGACTAGCGGGGGACGGTTCTTC. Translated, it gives CASSPTQTSGGRFF.

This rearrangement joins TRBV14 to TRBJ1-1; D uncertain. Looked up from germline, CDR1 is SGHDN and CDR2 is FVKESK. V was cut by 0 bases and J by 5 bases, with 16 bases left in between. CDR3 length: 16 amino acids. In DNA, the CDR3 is TGTGCCAGCAGCCAAGATGTCGGCAGGAGGCTAACTGAAGCTTTCTTT. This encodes CASSQDVGRRLTEAFF.

The CDR3 sequence is CASSLGVRLGGYNEQFF. As DNA, the CDR3 is TGCGCCAGCAGCTTGGGGGTTAGGCTAGGGGGTTACAATGAGCAGTTCTTC. J is TRBJ2-1 and V is TRBV5-1, with D perhaps matching TRBD1 (6 bases). Trimming left V 0 bases short and J 4 bases short, with 17 bases between. Germline CDR1 is SGHRS and CDR2 is YFSETQ. The CDR3 runs 17 residues.

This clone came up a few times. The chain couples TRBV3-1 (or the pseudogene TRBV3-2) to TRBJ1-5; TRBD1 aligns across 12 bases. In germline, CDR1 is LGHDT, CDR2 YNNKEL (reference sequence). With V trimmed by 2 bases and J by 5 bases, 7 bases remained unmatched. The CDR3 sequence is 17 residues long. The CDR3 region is CASSQTTGTGGDQPQHF. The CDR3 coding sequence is TGTGCCAGCAGCCAAACGACCGGGACAGGGGGCGATCAGCCCCAGCATTTT.

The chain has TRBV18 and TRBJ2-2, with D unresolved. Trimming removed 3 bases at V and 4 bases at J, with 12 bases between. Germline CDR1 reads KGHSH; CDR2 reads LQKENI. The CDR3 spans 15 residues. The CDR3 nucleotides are TGTGCCAGCTCACCTTTCCAAGACTCCACCGGGGAGCTGTTTTTT. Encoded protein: CASSPFQDSTGELFF.

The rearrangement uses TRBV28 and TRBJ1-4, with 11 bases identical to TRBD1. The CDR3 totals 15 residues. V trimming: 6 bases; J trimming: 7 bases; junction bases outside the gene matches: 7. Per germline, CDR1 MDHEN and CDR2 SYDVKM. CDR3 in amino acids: CASSLSGTGGEKLFF. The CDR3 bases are TGTGCCAGCAGCCTATCCGGGACAGGGGGTGAAAAACTGTTTTTT.

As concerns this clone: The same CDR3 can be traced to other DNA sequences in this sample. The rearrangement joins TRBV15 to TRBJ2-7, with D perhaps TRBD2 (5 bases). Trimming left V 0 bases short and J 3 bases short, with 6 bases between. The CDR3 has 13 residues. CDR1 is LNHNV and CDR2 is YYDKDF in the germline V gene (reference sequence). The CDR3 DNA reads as TGTGCCACCAGCAGAGATCGGGGCTACGAGCAGTACTTC. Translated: CATSRDRGYEQYF.

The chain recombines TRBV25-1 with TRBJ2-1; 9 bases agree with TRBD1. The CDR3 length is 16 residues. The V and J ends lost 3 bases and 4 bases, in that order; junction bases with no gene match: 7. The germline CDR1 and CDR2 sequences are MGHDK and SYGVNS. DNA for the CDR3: TGTGCCAGCAGTGAGACCGGGACAGGGTCTTACAATGAGCAGTTCTTC. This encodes CASSETGTGSYNEQFF.

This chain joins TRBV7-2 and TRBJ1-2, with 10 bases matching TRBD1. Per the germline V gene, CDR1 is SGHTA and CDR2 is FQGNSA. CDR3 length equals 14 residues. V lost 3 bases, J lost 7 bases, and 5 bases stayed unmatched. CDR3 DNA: TGTGCCAGCAGCTTGACGACAGGGGGCGTTGGCTACACCTTC. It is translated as CASSLTTGGVGYTF.

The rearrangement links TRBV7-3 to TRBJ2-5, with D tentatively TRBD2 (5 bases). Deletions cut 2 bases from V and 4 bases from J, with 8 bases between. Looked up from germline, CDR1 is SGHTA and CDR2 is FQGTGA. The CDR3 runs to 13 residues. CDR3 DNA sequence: TGTGCCAGCAGCTTAGGCGGGTTAGAGACCCAGTACTTC. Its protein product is CASSLGGLETQYF.

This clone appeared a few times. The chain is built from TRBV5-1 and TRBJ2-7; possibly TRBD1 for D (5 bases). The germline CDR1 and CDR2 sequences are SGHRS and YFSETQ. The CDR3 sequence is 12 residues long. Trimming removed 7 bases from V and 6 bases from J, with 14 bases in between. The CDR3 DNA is TGCGCCAGCGGGGCAGTGTCGGGCGAGCAGTACTTC. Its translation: CASGAVSGEQYF.

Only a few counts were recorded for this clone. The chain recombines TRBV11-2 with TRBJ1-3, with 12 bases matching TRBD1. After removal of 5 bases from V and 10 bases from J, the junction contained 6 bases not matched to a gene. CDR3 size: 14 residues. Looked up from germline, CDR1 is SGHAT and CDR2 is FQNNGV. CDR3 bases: TGTGCCAGCAGCGGAGGGACAGGGGGCGGTACCATATATTTT. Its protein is CASSGGTGGGTIYF.

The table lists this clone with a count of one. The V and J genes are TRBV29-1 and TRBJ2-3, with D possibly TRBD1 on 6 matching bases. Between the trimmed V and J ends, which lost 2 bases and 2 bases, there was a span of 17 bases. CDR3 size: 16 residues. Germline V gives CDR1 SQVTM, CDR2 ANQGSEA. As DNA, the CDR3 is TGCAGCGTTGAACCCCCGGGACACCTAAACACAGATACGCAGTATTTT. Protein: CSVEPPGHLNTDTQYF.